This entry lists 27 T cell receptor beta chains sequenced from one sample in a study of control samples from healthy donors and cancer patients. Repertoires were generated with immunoSEQ multiplex PCR, while TCRdb's copy carries only in-frame clones and drops some. The sample carries 60,000 to 100,000 clones, approximately 90% recorded once. Specimen: blood. The receptors were sampled from a man aged 50 or older in good health.

This clone was detected a few times. The rearrangement uses TRBV3-1 (or the pseudogene TRBV3-2) and TRBJ1-6; D unresolved. CDR1 and CDR2 (germline): LGHDT, YNNKEL (reference sequence). The CDR3 has 12 amino acids. V gave up 4 bases and J gave up 17 bases, with 15 bases separating them. DNA of the CDR3: TGTGCCAGCAGCCCCTCCGGGAGGGAGTTCCACTTT. Protein product: CASSPSGREFHF.

As DNA, the CDR3 is TGTGCCAGCAGCCAAGGTTACAGCTCTGGAAACACCATATATTTT. The encoded protein is CASSQGYSSGNTIYF. The chain carries TRBV14 and TRBJ1-3; D remains unclear. The ends were cut back, 1 base at V and 0 bases at J, with 7 bases in the middle. This CDR3 region has 15 residues. Germline CDR1 SGHDN, CDR2 FVKESK.

The chain uses TRBV6-4 and TRBJ2-2, with D unclear. The CDR3 sequence is 13 residues long. Looked up from germline, CDR1 is MRHNA and CDR2 is SNTAGT. V was cut by 2 bases and J by 4 bases, with 5 bases left in between. The CDR3 DNA reads as TGTGCCAGCAGTGACAGGGCCACCGGGGAGCTGTTTTTT. It encodes CASSDRATGELFF.

The chain combines TRBV19 with TRBJ1-6; D unclear. The CDR3 extends over 12 amino acids. Germline values: CDR1 LNHDA, CDR2 SQIVND (reference sequence). V lost 3 bases and J 9 bases, leaving 6 bases between the germline ends. As DNA, the CDR3 is TGTGCCAGTAGTATTAAGGGTTCACCCCTCCACTTT. This gives the protein CASSIKGSPLHF.

This chain connects TRBV4-1 to TRBJ2-3; 7 bases match TRBD2. J gave up 1 base and V 3 bases, and 16 bases lay outside the gene matches. The CDR3 extends over 19 amino acids. Per the germline V gene, CDR1 is MGHRA and CDR2 is YSYEKL. This CDR3 is CASSHPGLRAGSRTDTQYF. CDR3 sequence (DNA): TGCGCCAGCAGCCACCCGGGCCTACGAGCGGGGTCCCGCACAGATACGCAGTATTTT.

V usage is TRBV6-5 and J usage is TRBJ2-7, with D perhaps being TRBD1 or TRBD2 (5 bases each). V was cut by 6 bases and J by 2 bases, with 11 bases left in between. This CDR3 has 13 residues. Looked up from germline, CDR1 is MNHEY and CDR2 is SVGAGI. The CDR3, as DNA: TGTGCCAGCAGCCGGGACCAGACCTACGAGCAGTACTTC. Protein sequence: CASSRDQTYEQYF.

The rearrangement joins TRBV12-3 or TRBV12-4 to TRBJ1-5; D gene uncertain. Trimming cost V 0 bases and J 6 bases, with 6 bases left between them. The CDR3 has 13 residues. The DNA of the CDR3 is TGTGCCAGCAGTTTAGCCCGGGGTCAGCCCCAGCATTTT. This encodes CASSLARGQPQHF.

This clone came up once. V gene TRBV5-1 combines with J gene TRBJ2-5, with 13 bases lining up with TRBD2. Trimming cost V 7 bases and J 5 bases; bases outside gene matches: 8. This CDR3 has 15 amino acids. CDR1 is SGHRS and CDR2 is YFSETQ in the germline V gene. Written as DNA, the CDR3 is TGCGCCAGCTCGACTAGCGGGGGGCGGGGGGAGACCCAGTACTTC. Protein: CASSTSGGRGETQYF.

The V and J genes are TRBV11-2 and TRBJ2-7; D unclear. The germline V gene has CDR1 SGHAT and CDR2 FQNNGV. CDR3 length equals 13 residues. V shed 1 base and J shed 2 bases, with 6 bases lying between them. CDR3 coding DNA: TGTGCCAGCAGCTTAGGGGCAACCTACGAGCAGTACTTC. It specifies CASSLGATYEQYF.

CDR3 loop: CASSPGTINEQFF. CDR3 sequence (DNA): TGTGCCAGCAGTCCCGGGACTATCAATGAGCAGTTCTTC. The V call is TRBV12-3 or TRBV12-4, the J call TRBJ2-1; 7 bases are shared with TRBD2. CDR3 length: 13 amino acids. V lost 5 bases to trimming and J lost 6 bases; unmatched junction nucleotides: 4.

The V and J genes are TRBV7-2 and TRBJ1-3; 9 bases are shared with TRBD1. The CDR3 length is 13 residues. Germline values: CDR1 SGHTA, CDR2 FQGNSA. Trimming cost V 7 bases and J 7 bases; bases outside gene matches: 5. The CDR3 region is CASTQGQGNTIYF. CDR3 sequence (DNA): TGTGCCAGCACCCAAGGACAGGGGAACACCATATATTTT.

The V gene is TRBV11-3, the J gene TRBJ2-5; the match to TRBD2 covers 13 bases. The CDR3 has 16 amino acids. Unmatched junction bases numbered 8, after V lost 5 bases and J lost 5 bases. CDR1 is SGHNT, CDR2 YENEEA, per germline. CDR3 DNA sequence: TGTGCCAGCAGCCCCGGGACTAGCGGGGCGTGGGAGACCCAGTACTTC. Protein product: CASSPGTSGAWETQYF.

The V call is TRBV11-1, the J call TRBJ2-3; tentative D call: TRBD2 (6 bases). Germline-derived CDR1 and CDR2 are SGHAT and FQDESV (reference sequence). This CDR3 has 16 residues. With 4 bases removed from V and 5 bases from J, the gap between germline ends came to 19 bases. CDR3 sequence (DNA): TGTGCCAGCAGCTCTGGACGGGAGTTATTGATAGATACGCAGTATTTT. It translates to CASSSGRELLIDTQYF.

The chain joins TRBV4-2 to TRBJ2-7; possible D gene TRBD2, 6 bases. The CDR3 contains 17 residues. CDR1 is LGHNA, CDR2 YNFKEQ, per germline. V lost 0 bases and J 3 bases, leaving 18 bases between the germline ends. CDR3 sequence (DNA): TGTGCCAGCAGCCAAGAAGGCCTGGGTTTTAGCGGCTACGAGCAGTACTTC. It specifies CASSQEGLGFSGYEQYF.

V is TRBV3-1 (or the pseudogene TRBV3-2) and J is TRBJ1-5; TRBD1 agrees at 7 bases. This CDR3 comprises 16 residues. Per the germline V gene, CDR1 is LGHDT and CDR2 is YNNKEL (reference sequence). V lost 4 bases, J lost 2 bases, and 8 bases stayed unmatched. Here the CDR3 DNA reads TGTGCCAGCAGCCGTATACAGGGGCACGGCAATCAGCCCCAGCATTTT. Protein product: CASSRIQGHGNQPQHF.

The J gene is TRBJ2-7, the V gene TRBV2, with D possibly TRBD1 on 5 matching bases. Germline V CDR1 and CDR2: SNHLY, FYNNEI. V gave up 2 bases and J gave up 4 bases, with 6 bases separating them. CDR3 length: 12 amino acids. The CDR3 loop reads CASSEQGYEQYF. In nucleotides, the CDR3 is TGTGCCAGCAGTGAACAGGGATACGAGCAGTACTTC.

This sequence joins TRBV19 and TRBJ1-2; the match to TRBD1 covers 7 bases. The germline gives CDR1 LNHDA, CDR2 SQIVND (reference sequence). The CDR3 is made up of 13 amino acids. V shed 5 bases and J 4 bases; nucleotides not matched to a gene: 4. Here the CDR3 DNA reads TGTGCCAGTAGTGTAGGACAGGCCTATGGCTACACCTTC. It is translated as CASSVGQAYGYTF.

This clone was found once. The chain couples TRBV30 to TRBJ1-5; D unclear. With 6 bases removed from V and 3 bases from J, the gap between germline ends came to 9 bases. CDR1 and CDR2 from the germline V gene are GTSNPN and SVGIG (reference sequence). The CDR3 is 12 residues long. The CDR3 loop reads CACAVNNQPQHF. The CDR3, as DNA: TGTGCCTGCGCGGTTAACAATCAGCCCCAGCATTTT.

The chain combines TRBV18 with TRBJ1-5; maybe TRBD1 (6 bases). The CDR3 length is 15 residues. The ends were cut back, 0 bases at V and 4 bases at J, with 10 bases in the middle. From germline, CDR1 is KGHSH and CDR2 LQKENI. The CDR3 nucleotides read TGTGCCAGCTCACCACCGGGACAAGAGAATCAGCCCCAGCATTTT. Translating gives CASSPPGQENQPQHF.

J is TRBJ1-2 and V is TRBV7-9, with TRBD1 identical over 10 bases. This CDR3 comprises 15 residues. The ends lost 8 bases at V and 7 bases at J; junction bases unmatched: 13. The germline gives CDR1 SEHNR, CDR2 FQNEAQ (reference sequence). The CDR3 is CASVDSDRGGTGYTF. The DNA for the CDR3 is TGTGCCAGCGTGGATTCGGACAGGGGGGGAACTGGCTACACCTTC.

The rearrangement links TRBV16 to TRBJ1-1; 7 nucleotides match TRBD1. The CDR3 length is 14 residues. V trimming: 3 bases; J trimming: 5 bases; junction bases outside the gene matches: 6. CDR1 and CDR2 from the germline V gene are KGHSY and FQNENV. In nucleotides, the CDR3 is TGTGCCAGCAGCCAGTACAGGGGAGAGACTGAAGCTTTCTTT. Residues: CASSQYRGETEAFF.

The DNA of the CDR3 is TGTGCCTGGAGTCCGGGACGGTATAATTCACCCCTCCACTTT. It specifies CAWSPGRYNSPLHF. The gene calls are TRBV30 and TRBJ1-6, with D maybe TRBD1 (5 bases). The CDR3 length is 14 residues. Trimming pared 2 bases from V and 4 bases from J, leaving 9 bases between. The V gene's germline CDR1 is GTSNPN and CDR2 SVGIG (reference sequence).

In this sample, this clone turned up a few times. The V and J genes are TRBV6-5 and TRBJ1-5; 9 bases match TRBD1. This CDR3 spans 14 amino acids. Trimming removed 8 bases from V and 3 bases from J; junction bases left unmatched: 5. The germline CDR1 and CDR2 sequences are MNHEY and SVGAGI. This CDR3 is CASSGDRVNQPQHF. For the CDR3, the DNA is TGTGCCAGCTCCGGGGACAGGGTCAATCAGCCCCAGCATTTT.

J is TRBJ2-7 and V is TRBV9; D not certain. This CDR3 is built from 14 residues. V lost 0 bases and J lost 0, with 7 bases in between. The germline CDR1 and CDR2 sequences are SGDLS and YYNGEE. The CDR3 reads CASSVDGSSYEQYF. The CDR3 DNA reads as TGTGCCAGCAGCGTAGACGGCAGCTCCTACGAGCAGTACTTC.

The J gene is TRBJ1-5, the V gene TRBV6-1; 8 nucleotides align to TRBD1. The germline gives CDR1 MNHNS, CDR2 SASEGT. This CDR3 comprises 14 residues. The V and J ends lost 5 bases and 2 bases, in that order; junction bases with no gene match: 2. As DNA, the CDR3 is TGTGCCAGCAGTATGACAGGGGGCAATCAGCCCCAGCATTTT. Encoded protein: CASSMTGGNQPQHF.

This chain uses TRBV14 with TRBJ2-3; TRBD2 aligns across 10 bases. V dropped 1 base and J dropped 0; count of bases not matched to a gene: 7. This CDR3 spans 18 amino acids. Germline V gene sequence: CDR1 SGHDN, CDR2 FVKESK. The CDR3 region has the DNA TGTGCCAGCAGCCAAGGATATAGCGGGGGGTCTAGCACAGATACGCAGTATTTT. This sequence encodes CASSQGYSGGSSTDTQYF.

The rearrangement uses TRBV4-3 and TRBJ2-3, with TRBD1 matching 9 bases. The CDR3 loop spans 14 amino acids. Unmatched junction bases numbered 2, after V lost 4 bases and J lost 3 bases. Germline V gives CDR1 LGHNA, CDR2 YSLEER. CDR3 nucleotide sequence: TGCGCCAGCAGCCCGGGACAGGGAACAGATACGCAGTATTTT. Residues: CASSPGQGTDTQYF.